This T cell receptor beta chain was identified in a study of T-cell reconstitution after alpha-beta-depleted transplantation in children. Library preparation (for TCRbeta) was performed with unique molecular identifiers. In TCRdb, the PCR reads were re-called with MiXCR into one record per CDR3 protein. The sample lists about 610,000 distinct CDR3 sequences, over 9.5% seen once, with about 4.2% in the top ten. Trimming stripped 1 base from V and 8 bases from J, with 5 bases between. Germline loops: CDR1 SGHNT, CDR2 YENEEA. This CDR3 has 12 residues. This chain connects TRBV11-3 to TRBJ2-2; D not resolved. The sequenced sample was PBMCs from the stem cell graft donor, obtained from the stem cell graft. The clonotype was recovered from a human donor who donated a stem cell graft to a child with acute myeloid leukemia. The CDR3 nucleotides read TGTGCCAGCAGCTTAGCTTTTGGGGAGCTGTTTTTT. It specifies CASSLAFGELFF. The variable domain in full, completed from reference TRBV11-3 and TRBJ2-2, reads EAGVVQSPRYKIIEKKQPVAFWCNPISGHNTLYWYLQNLGQGPELLIRYENEEAVDDSQLPKDRFSAERLKGVDSTLKIQPAELGDSAVYLCASSLAFGELFFGEGSRLTVL.